This TCR beta chain was sequenced for a study of patients and donors after allogeneic stem cell transplantation (dated by TCRdb to the early 2020s). Library creation used RT-PCR. The reads were generated on a NextSeq 550. TCRdb trimmed the raw reads at Q25, called clones with MiXCR and kept productive beta chains. Entries are consolidated by CDR3 protein sequence, retaining the most common genes and DNA. The sample data list tens of thousands of distinct CDR3 sequences, and approximately 5% of these were observed just once. 2.6% of the sample belongs to the ten largest clones. At least ten counts were recorded for this clonotype. No cognate antigen has been identified for it. No much larger clone exists at a distance of one base, and base qualities are not known. CDR1 and CDR2 are read off the germline V gene as SGHRS and YFSETQ. The CDR3 starts with the cysteine, ends with the phenylalanine, and has 12 residues. CDR3 DNA is the only sequence kept; it has 36 bases, read in frame from the first base. V sheds 3 bases and J sheds 7 bases, leaving 10 bases between their ends.

The sample taken for sequencing was blood, either unsorted or a sorted T cell fraction (not recorded which). The receptor was isolated from a human donor who was either an allogeneic HSCT recipient or a stem cell or donor lymphocyte infusion donor (not recorded which). It is not recorded whose cells these are; they may come from a transplant donor. This chain is built from TRBV5-1 and TRBJ1-1, with TRBD1 perhaps the D gene, on 6 matching bases. The encoded CDR3 is CASSSLTGEAFF. Here is the DNA: TGCGCCAGCAGCTCCCTGACAGGTGAAGCTTTCTTT.